The entry below describes one T cell receptor (beta chain). Antigen specificity is unknown. The same CDR3 arises from other DNA sequences in this sample as well. This record comes from a study of beta chain features in type 1 diabetes. Expressed TCRB transcripts were sequenced after all isolated RNA was converted to cDNA. Only in-frame clones appear in the TCRdb table, and some are missing; sequencing was by immunoSEQ multiplex PCR. This table holds a few hundred thousand clones, 27% found once. Study observations and caveats: Within patients, naive, central memory and Treg TCRB repertoires seemed more similar than within healthy donors. For TCRB rearrangement, an influence of HLA type remained unresolved here.

The CDR3 is made up of 15 amino acids. Germline-derived CDR1 and CDR2 are GTSNPN and SVGIG (reference sequence). The V end lost 2 bases, the J end lost 0 bases, and 8 bases lay between the germline ends. The receptor was derived from a man aged 25 to 40 in good health. This chain connects TRBV30 to TRBJ1-6; D perhaps matches TRBD1 (5 bases). The specimen sequenced was central memory CD4+ T cells from blood. The CDR3 DNA reads as TGTGCCTGGAGTACAGGAAGCTCCTATAATTCACCCCTCCACTTT. Translated: CAWSTGSSYNSPLHF.